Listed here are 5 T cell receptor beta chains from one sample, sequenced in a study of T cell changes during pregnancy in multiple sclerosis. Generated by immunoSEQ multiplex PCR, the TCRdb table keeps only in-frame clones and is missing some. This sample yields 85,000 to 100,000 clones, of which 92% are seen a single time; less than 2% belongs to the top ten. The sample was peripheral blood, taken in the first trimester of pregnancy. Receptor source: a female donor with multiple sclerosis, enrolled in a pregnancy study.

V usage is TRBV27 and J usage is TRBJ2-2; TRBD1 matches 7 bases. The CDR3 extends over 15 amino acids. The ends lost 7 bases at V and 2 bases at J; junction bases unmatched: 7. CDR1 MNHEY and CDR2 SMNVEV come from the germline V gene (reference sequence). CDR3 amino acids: CASTGQFFNTGELFF. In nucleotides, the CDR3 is TGTGCCAGCACGGGACAGTTCTTTAACACCGGGGAGCTGTTTTTT.

The CDR3 DNA follows: TGTGCCAGCGCCTTAGGGGGTTCCAATGGCTACACCTTC. It translates to CASALGGSNGYTF. The gene calls are TRBV27 and TRBJ1-2, with a tentative D call TRBD1 (6 bases). Germline V gene sequence: CDR1 MNHEY, CDR2 SMNVEV (reference sequence). The CDR3 sequence is 13 residues long. V was pared by 8 bases and J by 6 bases, with 16 bases between.

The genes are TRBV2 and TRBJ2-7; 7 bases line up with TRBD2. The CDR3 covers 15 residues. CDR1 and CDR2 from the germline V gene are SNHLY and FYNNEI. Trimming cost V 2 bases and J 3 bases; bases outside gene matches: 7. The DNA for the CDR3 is TGTGCCAGCAGTGAAACGGCGGGGGAAAACTACGAGCAGTACTTC. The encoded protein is CASSETAGENYEQYF.

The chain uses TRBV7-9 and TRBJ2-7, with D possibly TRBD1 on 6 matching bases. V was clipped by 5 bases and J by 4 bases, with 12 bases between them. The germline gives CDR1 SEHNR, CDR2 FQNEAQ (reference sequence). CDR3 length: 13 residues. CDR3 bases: TGTGCCAGCAGCCCACAGGGATGGTACGAGCAGTACTTC. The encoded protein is CASSPQGWYEQYF.

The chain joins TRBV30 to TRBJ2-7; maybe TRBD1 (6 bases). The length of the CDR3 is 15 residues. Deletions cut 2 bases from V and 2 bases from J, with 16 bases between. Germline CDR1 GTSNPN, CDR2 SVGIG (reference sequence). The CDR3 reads CAWSSQGILTYEQYF. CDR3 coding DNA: TGTGCCTGGAGTTCCCAGGGGATCCTTACCTACGAGCAGTACTTC.